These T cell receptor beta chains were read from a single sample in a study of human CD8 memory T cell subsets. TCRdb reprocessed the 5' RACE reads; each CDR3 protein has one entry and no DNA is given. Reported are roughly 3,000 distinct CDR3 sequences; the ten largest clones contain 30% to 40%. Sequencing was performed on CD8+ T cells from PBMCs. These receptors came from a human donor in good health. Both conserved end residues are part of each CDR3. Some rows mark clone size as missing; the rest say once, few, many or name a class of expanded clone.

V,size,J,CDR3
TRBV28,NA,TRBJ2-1,CASSISGTADNEQFF
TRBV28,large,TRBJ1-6,CASRPEGTYNSPLHF
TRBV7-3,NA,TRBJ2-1,CASSLTGGSYNEQFF
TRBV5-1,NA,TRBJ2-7,CASSLEAGVTYEQYF
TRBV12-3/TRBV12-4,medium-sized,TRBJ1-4,CASSLMGSNEKLFF
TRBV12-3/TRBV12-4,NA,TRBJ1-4,CASSWGTGGEKLFF
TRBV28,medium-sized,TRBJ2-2,CASSSSMDGGWDTGELFF
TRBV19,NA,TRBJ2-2,CASGQGRDYTGELFF
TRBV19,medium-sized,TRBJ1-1,CASSIMRGAGTEAFF
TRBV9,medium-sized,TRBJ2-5,CASSVAGRQETQYF
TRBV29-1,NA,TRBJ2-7,CSVGTSGRAYEQYF